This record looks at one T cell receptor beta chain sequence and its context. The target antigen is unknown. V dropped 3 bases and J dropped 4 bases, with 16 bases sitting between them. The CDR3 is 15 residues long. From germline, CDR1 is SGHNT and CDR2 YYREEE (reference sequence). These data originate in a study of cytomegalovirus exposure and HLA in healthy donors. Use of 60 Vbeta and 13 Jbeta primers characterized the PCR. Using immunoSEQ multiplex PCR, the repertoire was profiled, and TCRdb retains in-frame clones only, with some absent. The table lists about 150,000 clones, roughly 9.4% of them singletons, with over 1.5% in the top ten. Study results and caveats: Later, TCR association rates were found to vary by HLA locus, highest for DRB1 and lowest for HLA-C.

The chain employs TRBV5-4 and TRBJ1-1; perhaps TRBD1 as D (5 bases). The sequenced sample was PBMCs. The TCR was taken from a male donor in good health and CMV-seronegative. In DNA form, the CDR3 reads TGTGCCAGCAGCTCCAAGCAGGGACTCGGCACTGAAGCTTTCTTT. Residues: CASSSKQGLGTEAFF.